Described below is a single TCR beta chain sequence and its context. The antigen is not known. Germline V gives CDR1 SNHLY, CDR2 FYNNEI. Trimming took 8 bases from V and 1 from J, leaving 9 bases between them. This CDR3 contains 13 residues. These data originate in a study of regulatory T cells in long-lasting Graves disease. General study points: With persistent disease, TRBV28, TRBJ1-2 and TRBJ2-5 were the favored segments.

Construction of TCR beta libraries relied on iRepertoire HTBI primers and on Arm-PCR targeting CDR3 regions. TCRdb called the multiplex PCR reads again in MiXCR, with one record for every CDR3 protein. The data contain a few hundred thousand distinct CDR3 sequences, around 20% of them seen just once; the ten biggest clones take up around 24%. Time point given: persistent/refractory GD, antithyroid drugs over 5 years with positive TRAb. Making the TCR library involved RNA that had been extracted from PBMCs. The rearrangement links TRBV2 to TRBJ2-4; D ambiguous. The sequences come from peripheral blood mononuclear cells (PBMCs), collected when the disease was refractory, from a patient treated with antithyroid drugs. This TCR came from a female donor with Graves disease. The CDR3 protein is CASALVAKNIQYF. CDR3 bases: TGTGCCAGCGCGCTAGTGGCCAAAAACATTCAGTACTTC.